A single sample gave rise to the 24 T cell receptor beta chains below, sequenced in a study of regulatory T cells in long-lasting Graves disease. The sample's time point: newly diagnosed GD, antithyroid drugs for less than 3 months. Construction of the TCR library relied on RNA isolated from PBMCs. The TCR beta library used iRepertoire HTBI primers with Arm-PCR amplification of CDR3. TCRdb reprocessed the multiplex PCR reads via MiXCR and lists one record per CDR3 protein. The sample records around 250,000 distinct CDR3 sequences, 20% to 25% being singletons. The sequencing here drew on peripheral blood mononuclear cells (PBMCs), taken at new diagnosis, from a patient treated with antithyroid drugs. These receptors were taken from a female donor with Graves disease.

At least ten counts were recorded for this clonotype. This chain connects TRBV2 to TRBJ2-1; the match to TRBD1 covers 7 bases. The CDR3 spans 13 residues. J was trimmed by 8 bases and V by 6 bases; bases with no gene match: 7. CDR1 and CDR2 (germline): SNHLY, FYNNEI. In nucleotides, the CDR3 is TGTGCCAGCAGCACTCCTACAGGGGATGAGCAGTTCTTC. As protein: CASSTPTGDEQFF.

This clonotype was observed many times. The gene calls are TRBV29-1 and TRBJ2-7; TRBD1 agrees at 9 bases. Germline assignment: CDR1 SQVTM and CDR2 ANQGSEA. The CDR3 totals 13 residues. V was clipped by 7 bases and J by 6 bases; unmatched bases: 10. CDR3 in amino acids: CSANPGQGPEQYF. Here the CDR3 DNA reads TGCAGCGCCAACCCGGGACAGGGTCCCGAGCAGTACTTC.

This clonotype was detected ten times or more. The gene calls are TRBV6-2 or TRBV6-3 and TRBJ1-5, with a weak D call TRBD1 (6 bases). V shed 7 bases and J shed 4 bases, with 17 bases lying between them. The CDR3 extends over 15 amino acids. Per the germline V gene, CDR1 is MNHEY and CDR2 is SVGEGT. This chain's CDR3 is CASISKDSSNQPQHF. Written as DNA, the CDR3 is TGTGCCAGCATATCTAAGGACAGCTCTAATCAGCCCCAGCATTTT.

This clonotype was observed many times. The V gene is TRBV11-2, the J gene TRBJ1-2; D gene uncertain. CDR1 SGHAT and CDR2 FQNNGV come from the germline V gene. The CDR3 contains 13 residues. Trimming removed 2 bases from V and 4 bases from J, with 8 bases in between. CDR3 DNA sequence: TGTGCCAGCAGCTTAAACAGATTCTATGGCTACACCTTC. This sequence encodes CASSLNRFYGYTF.

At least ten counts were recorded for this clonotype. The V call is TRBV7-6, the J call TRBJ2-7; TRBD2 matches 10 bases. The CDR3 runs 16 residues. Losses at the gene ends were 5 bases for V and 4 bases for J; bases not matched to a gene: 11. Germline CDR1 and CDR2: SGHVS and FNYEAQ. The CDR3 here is CASSQRSGRALYEQYF. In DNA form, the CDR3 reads TGTGCCAGCAGCCAGCGAAGCGGGAGGGCTCTTTACGAGCAGTACTTC.

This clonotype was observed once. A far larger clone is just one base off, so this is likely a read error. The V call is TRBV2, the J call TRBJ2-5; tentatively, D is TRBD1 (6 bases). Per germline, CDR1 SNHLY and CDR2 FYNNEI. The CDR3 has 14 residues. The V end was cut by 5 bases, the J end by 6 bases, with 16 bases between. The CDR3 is CASSIGQSQKTQYF. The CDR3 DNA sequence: TGTGCCAGCAGTATAGGACAGTCGCAAAAGACCCAGTACTTC.

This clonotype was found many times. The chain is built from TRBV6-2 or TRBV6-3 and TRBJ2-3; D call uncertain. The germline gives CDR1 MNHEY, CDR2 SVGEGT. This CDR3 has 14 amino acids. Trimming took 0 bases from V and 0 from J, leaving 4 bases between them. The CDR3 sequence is CASSYSPSTDTQYF. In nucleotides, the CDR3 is TGTGCCAGCAGTTACTCCCCTAGCACAGATACGCAGTATTTT.

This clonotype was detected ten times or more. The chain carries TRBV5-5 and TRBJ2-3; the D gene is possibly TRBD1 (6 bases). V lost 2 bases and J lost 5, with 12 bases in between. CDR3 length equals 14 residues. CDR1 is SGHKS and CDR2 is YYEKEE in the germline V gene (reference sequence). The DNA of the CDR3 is TGTGCCAGCAGCTTTGCTACGGACAGAGATACGCAGTATTTT. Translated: CASSFATDRDTQYF.

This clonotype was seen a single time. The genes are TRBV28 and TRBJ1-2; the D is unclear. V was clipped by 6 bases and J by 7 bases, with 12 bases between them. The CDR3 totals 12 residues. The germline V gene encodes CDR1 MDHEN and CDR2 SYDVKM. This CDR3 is CASSSPVGGYTF. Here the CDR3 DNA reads TGTGCCAGCAGCTCACCGGTTGGTGGCTACACCTTC.

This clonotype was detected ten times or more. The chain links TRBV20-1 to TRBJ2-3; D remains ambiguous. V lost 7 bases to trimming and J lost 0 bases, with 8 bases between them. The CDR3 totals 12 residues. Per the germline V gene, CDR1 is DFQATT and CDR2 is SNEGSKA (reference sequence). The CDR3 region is CSDLGSTDTQYF. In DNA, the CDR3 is TGCAGTGACCTTGGGAGCACAGATACGCAGTATTTT.

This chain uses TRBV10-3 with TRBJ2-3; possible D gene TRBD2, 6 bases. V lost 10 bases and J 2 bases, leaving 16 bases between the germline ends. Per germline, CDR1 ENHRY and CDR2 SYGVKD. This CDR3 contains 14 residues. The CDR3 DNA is TGTGCCACCAGGGACTTCTTCCTCACAGATACGCAGTATTTT. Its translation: CATRDFFLTDTQYF.

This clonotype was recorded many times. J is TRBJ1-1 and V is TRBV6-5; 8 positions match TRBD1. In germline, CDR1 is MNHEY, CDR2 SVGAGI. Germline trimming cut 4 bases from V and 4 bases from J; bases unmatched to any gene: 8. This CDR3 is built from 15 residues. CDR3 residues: CASSSWTGRGTEAFF. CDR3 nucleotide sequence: TGTGCCAGCAGTTCTTGGACAGGGAGGGGCACTGAAGCTTTCTTT.

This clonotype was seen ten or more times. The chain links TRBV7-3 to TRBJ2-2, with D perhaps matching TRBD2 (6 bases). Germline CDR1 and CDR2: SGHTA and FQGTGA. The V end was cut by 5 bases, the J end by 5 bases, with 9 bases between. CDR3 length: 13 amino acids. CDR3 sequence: CASSHRETGELFF. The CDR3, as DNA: TGTGCCAGCAGCCATCGGGAGACCGGGGAGCTGTTTTTT.

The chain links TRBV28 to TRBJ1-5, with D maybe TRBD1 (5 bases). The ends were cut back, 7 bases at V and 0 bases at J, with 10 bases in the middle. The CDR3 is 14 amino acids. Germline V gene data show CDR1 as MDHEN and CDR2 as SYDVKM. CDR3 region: CASIWGSSNQPQHF. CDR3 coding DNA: TGTGCCAGCATCTGGGGGAGTAGCAATCAGCCCCAGCATTTT.

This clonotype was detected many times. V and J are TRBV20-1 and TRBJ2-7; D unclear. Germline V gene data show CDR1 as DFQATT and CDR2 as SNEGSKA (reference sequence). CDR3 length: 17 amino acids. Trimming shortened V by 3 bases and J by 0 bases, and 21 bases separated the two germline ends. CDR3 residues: CSARVRSRARSSYEQYF. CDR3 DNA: TGCAGTGCTAGGGTAAGGTCTCGCGCTAGGAGCTCCTACGAGCAGTACTTC.

For the CDR3, the DNA is TGCAGCGTTGAACGGGCTAGCGGGGGGAACGAGCAGTACTTC. Protein sequence: CSVERASGGNEQYF. This chain joins TRBV29-1 and TRBJ2-7; 11 bases line up with TRBD2. The CDR3 spans 14 residues. V dropped 2 bases and J dropped 5; count of bases not matched to a gene: 5. Germline V CDR1 and CDR2: SQVTM, ANQGSEA.

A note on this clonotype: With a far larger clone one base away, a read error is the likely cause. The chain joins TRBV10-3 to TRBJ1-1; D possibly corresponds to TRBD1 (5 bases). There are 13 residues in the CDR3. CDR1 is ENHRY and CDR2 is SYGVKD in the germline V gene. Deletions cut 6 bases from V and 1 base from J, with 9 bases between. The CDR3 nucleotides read TGTGCCATCAGCCACGGACAGAACACTGAAGCTTTCTTT. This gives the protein CAISHGQNTEAFF.

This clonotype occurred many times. CDR3 bases: TGTGCCAGCCGTCCCGGGACAGGGTTCGGCACAGATACGCAGTATTTT. It yields the protein CASRPGTGFGTDTQYF. This sequence joins TRBV2 and TRBJ2-3; TRBD1 matches at 9 bases. The germline CDR1 and CDR2 sequences are SNHLY and FYNNEI. This CDR3 is built from 16 residues. J gave up 1 base and V 8 bases, and 10 bases lay outside the gene matches.

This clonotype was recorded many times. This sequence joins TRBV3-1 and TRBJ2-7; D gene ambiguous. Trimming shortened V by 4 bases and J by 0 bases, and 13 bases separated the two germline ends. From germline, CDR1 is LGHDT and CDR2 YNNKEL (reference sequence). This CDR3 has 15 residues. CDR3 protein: CASSLGRLTSYEQYF. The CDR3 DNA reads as TGTGCCAGCAGCCTAGGACGTCTTACCTCCTACGAGCAGTACTTC.

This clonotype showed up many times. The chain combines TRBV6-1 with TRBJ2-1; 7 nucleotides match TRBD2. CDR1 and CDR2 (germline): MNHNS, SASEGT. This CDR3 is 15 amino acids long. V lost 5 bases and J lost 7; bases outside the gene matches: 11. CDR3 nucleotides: TGTGCCAGCAGTCCGCGACTAGCTCTGGGGAATGAGCAGTTCTTC. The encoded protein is CASSPRLALGNEQFF.

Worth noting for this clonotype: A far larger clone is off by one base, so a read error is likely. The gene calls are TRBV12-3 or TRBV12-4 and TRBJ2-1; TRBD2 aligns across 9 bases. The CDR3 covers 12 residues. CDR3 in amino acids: CVSSSLGLAIHF. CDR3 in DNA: TGTGTCAGCAGTTCACTCGGACTAGCGATTCACTTC.

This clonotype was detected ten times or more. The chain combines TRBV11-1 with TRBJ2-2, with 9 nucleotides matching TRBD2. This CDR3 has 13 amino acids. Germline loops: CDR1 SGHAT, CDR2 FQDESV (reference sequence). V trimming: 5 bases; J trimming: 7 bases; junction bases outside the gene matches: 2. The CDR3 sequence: CASSVRGGGELFF. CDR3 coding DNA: TGTGCCAGCAGCGTGCGGGGGGGCGGGGAGCTGTTTTTT.

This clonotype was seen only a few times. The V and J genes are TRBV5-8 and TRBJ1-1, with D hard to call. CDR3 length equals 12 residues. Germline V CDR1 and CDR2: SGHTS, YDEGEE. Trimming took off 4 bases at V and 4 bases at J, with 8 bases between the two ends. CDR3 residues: CASSARGTEAFF. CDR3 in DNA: TGTGCCAGCAGCGCAAGAGGCACTGAAGCTTTCTTT. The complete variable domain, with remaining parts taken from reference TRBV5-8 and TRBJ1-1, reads EAGVTQSPTHLIKTRGQQATLRCSPISGHTSVYWYQQALGLGLQFLLWYDEGEERNRGNFPPRFSGRQFPNYSSELNVNALELEDSALYLCASSARGTEAFFGQGTRLTVV.

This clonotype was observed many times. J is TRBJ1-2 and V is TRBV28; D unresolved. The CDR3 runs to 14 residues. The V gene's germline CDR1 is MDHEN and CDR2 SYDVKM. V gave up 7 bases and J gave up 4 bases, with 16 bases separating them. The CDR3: CASTIWPASYGYTF. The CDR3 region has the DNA TGTGCCAGCACGATATGGCCGGCATCCTATGGCTACACCTTC.